This record looks at one T cell receptor beta chain sequence and its context. The antigen is unknown. This CDR3 is 14 amino acids long. Trimming stripped 3 bases from V and 3 bases from J, with 12 bases between. CDR1 and CDR2 from the germline V gene are KGHSH and LQKENI. This record belongs to a study of identical twins. General study findings and limits: In cord blood, abundant beta clonotypes had fewer insertions; memory showed no trend.

TCRdb called the 5' RACE reads again in MiXCR, with one record for every CDR3 protein. Of 450,000 to 650,000 distinct CDR3 sequences listed, around 9.6% are singletons. These data were also reused for a study on yellow fever vaccine responses in identical twins. Turning to that study: Twins showed a vaccine T cell response that reportedly seemed partly convergent, partly personalized.

This chain uses TRBV18 with TRBJ2-7; a possible D gene is TRBD1 (5 bases). Sequenced input: PBMCs. This TCR came from a woman younger than 30 in good health. The CDR3 DNA follows: TGTGCCAGCTCACCTGGGGCAGGACACTACGAGCAGTACTTC. Translated: CASSPGAGHYEQYF.